This TCR beta chain came from a study of cytomegalovirus exposure and HLA in healthy donors. Germline V lookup: CDR1 SGHTA, CDR2 FQGNSA. The V and J ends lost 2 bases and 6 bases respectively, with 24 bases between them. This CDR3 comprises 18 residues. Repertoires were generated with immunoSEQ multiplex PCR, while TCRdb's copy carries only in-frame clones and drops some. The sample records roughly 150,000 clones, 85% being singletons. This clone came up once. What was sequenced was PBMCs. The receptor was isolated from a man aged 30 to 39 in good health and CMV-seropositive. This chain uses TRBV7-2 with TRBJ2-3; possible D gene TRBD2, 7 bases. CDR3 DNA sequence: TGTGCCAGCAGCTTAACGGGCGCGGTGCGGGGGCGACGGGATACGCAGTATTTT. This encodes CASSLTGAVRGRRDTQYF.